A selection of T cell receptor beta chains follows, all from one sample in a study of cytomegalovirus exposure and HLA in healthy donors. Sequencing used immunoSEQ multiplex PCR; TCRdb keeps in-frame clones, though not all of them. The sample carries about 60,000 clones, less than 85% recorded once. Sequenced sample: PBMCs. These receptors all stem from a woman aged 60 to 75 in good health and CMV-seropositive. The CDR3 runs from the conserved cysteine through the conserved F or W. A D gene is named only where the DNA matches it firmly. Some rows mark clone size as missing; the rest say once, few, many or name a class of expanded clone.

NA TRBJ2-1 TRBD1 TRBV6-5 TGTGCCAGCAGTCTTCCGACAGGGGGGGATGAGCAGTTCTTC CASSLPTGGDEQFF
once TRBJ1-1 NA TRBV6-4 TGTGCCAGCAGCGCCCAGGCGGGCACTGAAGCTTTCTTT CASSAQAGTEAFF
NA TRBJ1-2 NA TRBV7-2 TGTGCCAGCAGCTTAGATAGTGGCTACACCTTC CASSLDSGYTF
NA TRBJ2-3 TRBD2 TRBV28 TGTGCCAGCAGTTCCCTCTCTAGCGGGGGGGCGTCGGATACGCAGTATTTT CASSSLSSGGASDTQYF
NA TRBJ1-2 TRBD1 TRBV19 TGTGCCAGTAGTATAGGGGACAGCCAAACTTATGGCTACACCTTC CASSIGDSQTYGYTF
NA TRBJ1-2 NA TRBV19 TGTGCCAGTAGTACAAACGGGGAGACCGGCTACACCTTC CASSTNGETGYTF
NA TRBJ1-5 NA TRBV6-1 TGTGCCAGCAGTGAAAGCGTCAGGGTTCAGCCCCAGCATTTT CASSESVRVQPQHF
NA TRBJ1-1 NA TRBV7-9 TGTGCCAGCAGCTTAACGGGTGTCACTGAAGCTTTCTTT CASSLTGVTEAFF
few TRBJ2-6 TRBD1 TRBV10-3 TGTGCCATCAGGGGCTCCGGGACAGGGGCTGGGGCCAACGTCCTGACTTTC CAIRGSGTGAGANVLTF
NA TRBJ2-3 NA TRBV27 TGTGCCAGCAGGTTCTTTTCAGGGCCTACCACAGATACGCAGTATTTT CASRFFSGPTTDTQYF
NA TRBJ2-1 NA TRBV18 TGTGCCAGCACGACAGAGTACAATGAGCAGTTCTTC CASTTEYNEQFF
NA TRBJ1-3 NA TRBV4-3 TGCGCCAGCAGCCAAGGGGCTGGAGGAAACACCATATATTTT CASSQGAGGNTIYF
NA TRBJ2-7 TRBD2 TRBV5-5 TGTGCCAGCAGCTTGGCCGGGACTAGCGGCGCCTACGAGCAGTACTTC CASSLAGTSGAYEQYF
once TRBJ2-1 TRBD2 TRBV5-5 TGTGCCAGCAGCTTGGGGGTGGCGGGGGGCGCCTACAATGAGCAGTTCTTC CASSLGVAGGAYNEQFF
NA TRBJ1-5 NA TRBV21-1 TGTGCCAGTGAGGGGACAGGGGGCAATTTAGGCAATCACCCCCAGCATTTT CASEGTGGNLGNHPQHF
NA TRBJ1-4 TRBD1 TRBV5-4 TGTGCCAGCAGCCTAGACAGGGGGCTAGGCGAAAAACTGTTTTTT CASSLDRGLGEKLFF
NA TRBJ2-5 NA TRBV2 TGTGCCAGCAGTGGCGAGAGACAAGAGACCCAGTACTTC CASSGERQETQYF
NA TRBJ2-1 NA TRBV4-3 TGCGCCAGCAGCCTAGCGGTTATAGGCAATGAGCAGTTCTTC CASSLAVIGNEQFF
few TRBJ2-3 NA TRBV7-3 TGTGCCAGCAGCCCCTTAGTGGGGGGAACAGATACGCAGTATTTT CASSPLVGGTDTQYF
once TRBJ1-2 TRBD1 TRBV5-4 TGTGCCAGCAGCCCCGGACAGGGTGGGAGCTACACCTTC CASSPGQGGSYTF
NA TRBJ2-7 NA TRBV2 TGTGCCAGCAGGGGAGGCTCGAGGGAGCAGTACTTC CASRGGSREQYF
NA TRBJ1-5 NA TRBV19 TGTGCCAGTAGTATCGAGGGGGTAAGCAATCAGCCCCAGCATTTT CASSIEGVSNQPQHF
NA TRBJ1-6 NA TRBV19 TGTGCCAGTAGCCCACAGGGATCCTATAATTCACCCCTCCACTTT CASSPQGSYNSPLHF
NA TRBJ2-4 TRBD2 TRBV6-6 TGTGCCAGCAGTTCACCTAGCGGCGTAAACATTCAGTACTTC CASSSPSGVNIQYF
few TRBJ2-1 NA TRBV4-3 TGCGCCAGCAGCCAGTCGGTAGAGAGCTCCTACAATGAGCAGTTCTTC CASSQSVESSYNEQFF
once TRBJ1-4 NA TRBV6-5 TGTGCCAGCATGGCGGGGAATGAAAAACTGTTTTTT CASMAGNEKLFF
NA TRBJ1-4 NA TRBV11-2 TGTGCCAGCAGCTCCCCGAGGGGGGGGAATGAAAAACTGTTTTTT CASSSPRGGNEKLFF
medium-sized TRBJ2-5 TRBD2 TRBV5-4 TGTGCCAGCAGCTGGACTAGCGGGGGAGGAGAGACCCAGTACTTC CASSWTSGGGETQYF
NA TRBJ1-5 NA TRBV4-1 TGCGCCAGCAGCCAAGAAGGTGGAGATCAGCCCCAGCATTTT CASSQEGGDQPQHF
NA TRBJ1-1 TRBD1 TRBV29-1 TGCAGCGTCGGACAGGGGAGAGCGGCTGAAGCTTTCTTT CSVGQGRAAEAFF
NA TRBJ2-7 TRBD1 TRBV2 TGTGCCAGCAGGCAGGGGGCCTTCCTTGTCTACGAGCAGTACTTC CASRQGAFLVYEQYF
NA TRBJ1-2 TRBD1 TRBV9 TGTGCCAGCAGCGTAGCAGGACAGGGGATCTATGGCTACACCTTC CASSVAGQGIYGYTF
NA TRBJ1-2 NA TRBV7-3 TGTGCCAGCAGCTTAGCCCCGGGGGACGGGAACTATGGCTACACCTTC CASSLAPGDGNYGYTF
NA TRBJ1-2 TRBD1 TRBV7-2 TGTGCCAGCAGCTCCTCACAGGGGGCTAACTATGGCTACACCTTC CASSSSQGANYGYTF
NA TRBJ2-7 NA TRBV11-1 TGTGCCAGCAGCTTTAAACCTCTGAGCGAGCAGTACTTC CASSFKPLSEQYF
NA TRBJ2-7 NA TRBV6-5 TGTGCCAGCCGGACAGTTTACGAGCAGTACTTC CASRTVYEQYF
NA TRBJ1-5 NA TRBV7-9 TGTGCCAGCAGCAGAGACAGTAGCAATCAGCCCCAGCATTTT CASSRDSSNQPQHF
NA TRBJ1-1 TRBD1 TRBV6-1 TGTGCCAGCAGTGACCTGGCAGGGGGCGGATACACTGAAGCTTTCTTT CASSDLAGGGYTEAFF
NA TRBJ1-2 NA TRBV9 TGTGCCAGCAGCGTAAACATTTTCCATGGCTACACCTTC CASSVNIFHGYTF
NA TRBJ1-6 NA TRBV28 TGTGCCAGCAGTCCTGCCGGGTTCCGTAATAATTCACCCCTCCACTTT CASSPAGFRNNSPLHF
NA TRBJ1-2 NA TRBV2 TGTGCCAGCAGTGAAGAGCTTATCTTATATGGCTACACCTTC CASSEELILYGYTF
NA TRBJ2-2 NA TRBV18 TGTGCCAGCTCACCATGGGACTTAGAAATTTTCACCGGGGAGCTGTTTTTT CASSPWDLEIFTGELFF
NA TRBJ2-7 TRBD1 TRBV6-5 TGTGCCAGCAGTGACAGGGTAACCCACGAGCAGTACTTC CASSDRVTHEQYF
NA TRBJ1-1 TRBD1 TRBV6-5 TGTGCCAGCAGCCGAGGGGGACAGGGGGCAAACTTCTTT CASSRGGQGANFF
NA TRBJ1-1 NA TRBV19 TGTGCCAGTAGTATACGAAACAGGGTCGCTGAAGCTTTCTTT CASSIRNRVAEAFF
NA TRBJ1-6 NA TRBV11-2 TGTGCCAGCAGGGACGGCGGGGATTCACCCCTCCACTTT CASRDGGDSPLHF